The rows below give T cell receptor beta chains drawn from one sample of a study of blood T cell repertoires in COVID-19. Assay: immunoSEQ multiplex PCR; the TCRdb copy retains only in-frame clones and omits some. The sample has fewer than 40,000 clones; about 91% are singletons. The sample taken for sequencing was peripheral blood. All receptors derive from an older man with acute or convalescent COVID-19. Both conserved end residues are part of each CDR3. Each record gives: V gene, J gene, clone size, D gene, CDR3 protein, CDR3 DNA. The D gene is left open where the match is weak. A row's size may be missing; if present it is once, few, many or a size class.

>TRBV6-1|TRBJ1-5|.|.
CASSEVADEPQHF
TGTGCCAGCAGTGAAGTGGCAGATGAGCCCCAGCATTTT
>TRBV6-6|TRBJ2-2|.|TRBD2
CATALGGRVAGELFF
TGTGCCACCGCTCTCGGCGGGAGGGTAGCCGGGGAGCTGTTTTTT
>TRBV19|TRBJ1-2|.|TRBD1
CASSTGTASSGYTF
TGTGCCAGTAGTACCGGGACAGCCTCCAGTGGCTACACCTTC
>TRBV19|TRBJ1-2|.|.
CASSIDPSGSPYTF
TGTGCCAGTAGTATAGATCCGTCGGGGAGCCCCTACACCTTC
>TRBV28|TRBJ2-5|.|TRBD2
CASSRREGIQETQYF
TGTGCCAGCAGTCGACGGGAGGGGATCCAAGAGACCCAGTACTTC
>TRBV30|TRBJ1-2|.|.
CAWKVRGNYGYTF
TGTGCCTGGAAAGTCCGGGGGAACTATGGCTACACCTTC
>TRBV6-5|TRBJ1-6|.|.
CASSYAGRRDSPLHF
TGTGCCAGCAGTTACGCGGGGCGCAGGGATTCACCCCTCCACTTT
>TRBV13|TRBJ2-1|once|TRBD2
CASSSLIWREGLHEQFF
TGTGCCAGCAGCTCCCTTATTTGGCGGGAGGGCCTTCATGAGCAGTTCTTC
>TRBV7-2|TRBJ1-1|.|.
CASSLRAGMNTEAFF
TGTGCCAGCAGCTTGAGGGCTGGGATGAACACTGAAGCTTTCTTT
>TRBV7-9|TRBJ2-3|.|.
CASSKSEGRADTQYF
TGTGCCAGCAGCAAAAGCGAAGGTCGAGCGGATACGCAGTATTTT
>TRBV27|TRBJ2-1|.|.
CASSLWMGGVVDEQFF
TGTGCCAGCAGTTTATGGATGGGGGGAGTAGTAGATGAGCAGTTCTTC
>TRBV29-1|TRBJ2-6|.|.
CSVDREAGANVLTF
TGCAGCGTTGACAGGGAAGCTGGGGCCAACGTCCTGACTTTC
>TRBV14|TRBJ2-5|.|.
CASSQTWETQYF
TGTGCCAGCAGCCAGACATGGGAGACCCAGTACTTC
>TRBV19|TRBJ2-1|.|TRBD2
CASSIPTTSGVNEQFF
TGTGCCAGTAGTATACCCACGACTAGCGGGGTGAATGAGCAGTTCTTC
>TRBV5-1|TRBJ1-1|.|.
CASSFLQGSLAEAFF
TGCGCCAGCAGCTTTCTGCAGGGTAGTTTGGCTGAAGCTTTCTTT
>TRBV6-1|TRBJ1-5|.|.
CASSERTLPLNQPQHF
TGTGCCAGCAGTGAGAGGACACTACCTTTAAATCAGCCCCAGCATTTT
>TRBV5-4|TRBJ2-7|.|TRBD1
CARTPGQPSYEQYF
TGTGCCAGAACCCCGGGACAGCCCTCCTACGAGCAGTACTTC
>TRBV19|TRBJ2-7|.|.
CASSTTSYSYEQYF
TGTGCCAGTAGTACTACTAGCTATAGCTACGAGCAGTACTTC
>TRBV28|TRBJ1-1|.|.
CASSYAGRVTEAFF
TGTGCCAGCAGTTACGCGGGGCGGGTCACTGAAGCTTTCTTT
>TRBV30|TRBJ1-1|.|.
CAWSGLGGANTEAFF
TGTGCCTGGAGTGGCCTCGGGGGGGCTAACACTGAAGCTTTCTTT
>TRBV4-1|TRBJ2-7|.|TRBD2
CASSPHLAGGRYEQYF
TGCGCCAGCAGCCCCCATTTAGCGGGAGGTCGCTACGAGCAGTACTTC
>TRBV3-1/TRBV3-2|TRBJ1-5|.|.
CASSQSSNQPQHF
TGTGCCAGCAGCCAGTCCTCCAATCAGCCCCAGCATTTT
>TRBV19|TRBJ1-2|.|.
CASTPGHTINYGYTF
TGTGCCAGTACCCCGGGACACACGATTAACTATGGCTACACCTTC
>TRBV4-2|TRBJ2-5|.|.
CASSHLRGAWGSSGTVEQETQYF
TGTGCCAGCAGCCACCTTCGGGGGGCTTGGGGGTCTAGCGGAACGGTGGAACAAGAGACCCAGTACTTC
>TRBV28|TRBJ1-5|few|.
CASSPSGQPQHF
TGTGCCAGCAGTCCAAGCGGGCAGCCCCAGCATTTT
>TRBV5-3|TRBJ2-7|.|TRBD2
CARSDLAGGPDEQYF
TGTGCCAGAAGCGATTTAGCGGGAGGGCCGGACGAGCAGTACTTC
>TRBV7-9|TRBJ1-2|.|.
CASSVIGSYGYTF
TGTGCCAGCAGCGTCATCGGGTCCTATGGCTACACCTTC
>TRBV6-6|TRBJ2-2|.|TRBD1
CASSYPDRGGTGELFF
TGTGCCAGCAGTTACCCTGACAGGGGAGGTACCGGGGAGCTGTTTTTT
>TRBV28|TRBJ1-5|.|.
CASSLGGGNQPQHF
TGTGCCAGCAGTTTAGGAGGGGGCAATCAGCCCCAGCATTTT
>TRBV19|TRBJ1-4|.|.
CASSIVHGDEKLFF
TGTGCCAGTAGTATAGTCCACGGGGATGAAAAACTGTTTTTT
>TRBV27|TRBJ1-5|.|.
CASSPPNVAPQHF
TGTGCCAGCAGTCCCCCCAACGTGGCGCCCCAGCATTTT
>TRBV6-5|TRBJ1-5|once|TRBD1
CASNRDRDQPQHF
TGTGCCAGCAACCGGGACAGGGATCAGCCCCAGCATTTT
>TRBV12-3/TRBV12-4|TRBJ2-1|.|.
CASSRREGTEQFF
TGTGCCAGCAGCAGACGAGAGGGAACTGAGCAGTTCTTC
>TRBV5-4|TRBJ2-3|.|.
CASSLAGFPDTQYF
TGTGCCAGCAGCTTGGCGGGGTTTCCAGATACGCAGTATTTT
>TRBV7-9|TRBJ2-1|few|.
CASSLSMDEQFF
TGTGCCAGCAGCCTGTCTATGGATGAGCAGTTCTTC
>TRBV5-4|TRBJ2-5|.|TRBD2
CASSRGGREETQYF
TGTGCCAGCAGCCGGGGGGGGAGAGAAGAGACCCAGTACTTC
>TRBV29-1|TRBJ2-1|.|TRBD2
CSVAGLAGYNEQFF
TGCAGCGTCGCCGGACTAGCGGGGTACAATGAGCAGTTCTTC
>TRBV7-9|TRBJ2-1|.|TRBD2
CASGGSGNSYNEQFF
TGTGCCAGCGGTGGTAGCGGGAACTCCTACAATGAGCAGTTCTTC
>TRBV7-9|TRBJ2-5|.|TRBD2
CASSRLADPQETQYF
TGTGCCAGCAGCCGACTAGCGGATCCTCAAGAGACCCAGTACTTC
>TRBV6-5|TRBJ2-7|.|TRBD2
CASSYGTSGGAEQYF
TGTGCCAGCAGTTACGGGACTAGCGGTGGGGCCGAGCAGTACTTC
>TRBV9|TRBJ1-4|.|.
CASSVNWSQNEKLFF
TGTGCCAGCAGCGTAAATTGGTCCCAGAATGAAAAACTGTTTTTT
>TRBV13|TRBJ2-5|.|.
CASSLGLGAFWETQYF
TGTGCCAGCAGCTTAGGGTTAGGGGCTTTCTGGGAGACCCAGTACTTC
>TRBV5-1|TRBJ1-2|.|.
CASSLEGRRNYGYTF
TGCGCCAGCAGCTTGGAAGGGAGGAGAAACTATGGCTACACCTTC
>TRBV5-1|TRBJ1-6|.|.
CASSLDPGVGNSPLHF
TGCGCCAGCAGCTTGGATCCAGGGGTCGGGAATTCACCCCTCCACTTT
>TRBV5-6|TRBJ2-6|.|.
CASSLLSGANVLTF
TGTGCCAGCAGCTTGCTCTCTGGGGCCAACGTCCTGACTTTC